These T cell receptor beta chains were read from a single sample in a study of T-cell memory formation after mild COVID-19. In TCRdb, the 5' RACE reads were re-called with MiXCR into one record per CDR3 protein. The sample lists some 13,000 distinct CDR3 sequences; around 12% were seen once. The sample consisted of PBMCs or a T cell subset sorted from them (not recorded which). Receptors originate from an adult woman who had mild COVID-19 (a few samples of this study predate the infection). Cell type and time point are not known. Both conserved end residues are part of each CDR3. D genes are given only for firm matches. Some rows have no size entry. The others give once, few or many, or a class for an expanded clone.

d_call: NA
clone_size: many
v_call: TRBV4-3
j_call: TRBJ1-3
cdr3_nt: TGCGCCAGCAGCCAGTACAACTCTGGAAACACCATATATTTT
cdr3_aa: CASSQYNSGNTIYF

d_call: TRBD2
clone_size: many
v_call: TRBV6-2/TRBV6-3
j_call: TRBJ2-1
cdr3_nt: TGTGCCAGCCTAACCAAACTAGCGGGAGGAACCTACAATGAGCAGTTCTTC
cdr3_aa: CASLTKLAGGTYNEQFF

d_call: NA
clone_size: many
v_call: TRBV4-1
j_call: TRBJ2-7
cdr3_nt: TGCGCCAGCAGCCAGGACAGCCTTCTCTCCTACGAGCAGTACTTC
cdr3_aa: CASSQDSLLSYEQYF

d_call: NA
clone_size: medium-sized
v_call: TRBV11-2
j_call: TRBJ2-5
cdr3_nt: TGTGCCAGCAGCAAAGGGATTCAAGAGACCCAGTACTTC
cdr3_aa: CASSKGIQETQYF

d_call: TRBD1
clone_size: many
v_call: TRBV12-3/TRBV12-4
j_call: TRBJ2-5
cdr3_nt: TGTGCCAGCAGTTTAGCCCGGACAGGGGGTTTAGGGACCCAGTACTTC
cdr3_aa: CASSLARTGGLGTQYF

d_call: NA
clone_size: many
v_call: TRBV7-3
j_call: TRBJ1-6
cdr3_nt: TGTGCCAGCAGCTTATACCCTGCGGGGGGAGGAAATTCACCCCTCCACTTT
cdr3_aa: CASSLYPAGGGNSPLHF

d_call: NA
clone_size: many
v_call: TRBV15
j_call: TRBJ1-5
cdr3_nt: TGTGCCACCAGCAGAGGTGGGGGGCCTACAGGGACCAATCAGCCCCAGCATTTT
cdr3_aa: CATSRGGGPTGTNQPQHF

d_call: NA
clone_size: many
v_call: TRBV12-3/TRBV12-4
j_call: TRBJ1-2
cdr3_nt: TGTGCCAGCAGTTTGTCCCATGGCTACACCTTC
cdr3_aa: CASSLSHGYTF

d_call: NA
clone_size: many
v_call: TRBV7-9
j_call: TRBJ2-5
cdr3_nt: TGTGCCAGCACTCCCCAAGAGACCCAGTACTTC
cdr3_aa: CASTPQETQYF

d_call: NA
clone_size: many
v_call: TRBV9
j_call: TRBJ1-1
cdr3_nt: TGTGCCAGCAGCGTTGCAGGGTCGAACACTGAAGCTTTCTTT
cdr3_aa: CASSVAGSNTEAFF

d_call: TRBD1
clone_size: NA
v_call: TRBV5-1
j_call: TRBJ1-2
cdr3_nt: TGCGCCAGCAGCCACCCGGACAGGGGACCCCTCAACTATGGCTACACCTTC
cdr3_aa: CASSHPDRGPLNYGYTF

d_call: TRBD2
clone_size: many
v_call: TRBV25-1
j_call: TRBJ2-7
cdr3_nt: TGTGCCAGCAGAAAGACTAGCGCGTACGAGCAGTACTTC
cdr3_aa: CASRKTSAYEQYF

d_call: TRBD2
clone_size: many
v_call: TRBV4-2
j_call: TRBJ2-1
cdr3_nt: TGTGCCAGCAGCCAAGATATGGGACTAGCGGGAGAGGGGAATGAGCAGTTCTTC
cdr3_aa: CASSQDMGLAGEGNEQFF

d_call: TRBD2
clone_size: many
v_call: TRBV6-6
j_call: TRBJ2-4
cdr3_nt: TGTGCCAGCAGCCAAACTAGCGGGGGTAGATTGGACATTCAGTACTTC
cdr3_aa: CASSQTSGGRLDIQYF

d_call: NA
clone_size: many
v_call: TRBV5-1
j_call: TRBJ1-1
cdr3_nt: TGCGCCAGCTCCCGGGCTTCGGGGACTGAAGCTTTCTTT
cdr3_aa: CASSRASGTEAFF

d_call: NA
clone_size: medium-sized
v_call: TRBV9
j_call: TRBJ2-1
cdr3_nt: TGTGCCAGCAGCGCTCCCAGAGAACCGGGACGATCCGACAATGAGCAGTTCTTC
cdr3_aa: CASSAPREPGRSDNEQFF

d_call: NA
clone_size: many
v_call: TRBV6-6
j_call: TRBJ2-7
cdr3_nt: TGTGCCAGCAGTCCATCAGCGCAACAAGCCTACGAGCAGTACTTC
cdr3_aa: CASSPSAQQAYEQYF

d_call: TRBD2
clone_size: many
v_call: TRBV29-1
j_call: TRBJ2-1
cdr3_nt: TGCAGCGTCGCGCCTAGCGGCTACAATGAGCAGTTCTTC
cdr3_aa: CSVAPSGYNEQFF

d_call: NA
clone_size: many
v_call: TRBV6-6
j_call: TRBJ2-7
cdr3_nt: TGTGCCAGCAGTTTCGAGACGAAGCAGTACTTC
cdr3_aa: CASSFETKQYF

d_call: TRBD2
clone_size: many
v_call: TRBV7-8
j_call: TRBJ2-4
cdr3_nt: TGTGCCAGCAGCTTACCGCCGGGAGGGAGTCTAGCCAAAAACATTCAGTACTTC
cdr3_aa: CASSLPPGGSLAKNIQYF

d_call: TRBD2
clone_size: many
v_call: TRBV5-1
j_call: TRBJ2-1
cdr3_nt: TGCGCCAGCAGGCGGCACTACGGGGGGGTGGATGAGCAGTTCTTC
cdr3_aa: CASRRHYGGVDEQFF

d_call: NA
clone_size: many
v_call: TRBV28
j_call: TRBJ2-7
cdr3_nt: TGTGCCAGCAGTTACCCCCTTAGGGGGTCGCCGGAGGACGAAGAGCAGTACTTC
cdr3_aa: CASSYPLRGSPEDEEQYF

d_call: TRBD2
clone_size: many
v_call: TRBV12-3/TRBV12-4
j_call: TRBJ2-4
cdr3_nt: TGTGCCAGCAGTCGCGAACGGACTAGTATCAAAAACATTCAGTACTTC
cdr3_aa: CASSRERTSIKNIQYF

d_call: NA
clone_size: many
v_call: TRBV10-3
j_call: TRBJ2-7
cdr3_nt: TGTGCCGCCCTCGGTCCAGGTTCCTACGAGCAGTACTTC
cdr3_aa: CAALGPGSYEQYF

d_call: NA
clone_size: many
v_call: TRBV7-9
j_call: TRBJ2-4
cdr3_nt: TGTGCCAGCAGCTTAGTCGACGGGAGAGGAAACATTCAGTACTTC
cdr3_aa: CASSLVDGRGNIQYF

d_call: NA
clone_size: many
v_call: TRBV5-1
j_call: TRBJ2-2
cdr3_nt: TGCGCCAGCAGCTTGTTAGGGTCCCTTGGCACCGGGGAGCTGTTTTTT
cdr3_aa: CASSLLGSLGTGELFF

d_call: NA
clone_size: many
v_call: TRBV4-1
j_call: TRBJ1-1
cdr3_nt: TGCGCCAGCAGCCCAATGACGACGGAGAACACTGAAGCTTTCTTT
cdr3_aa: CASSPMTTENTEAFF

d_call: TRBD1
clone_size: many
v_call: TRBV30
j_call: TRBJ2-5
cdr3_nt: TGTGCCTGGAGTGTAAACGACAGGGTGGGTTTGTACTTC
cdr3_aa: CAWSVNDRVGLYF

d_call: NA
clone_size: many
v_call: TRBV7-8
j_call: TRBJ2-5
cdr3_nt: TGTGCCAGCAGCTTAGGGAGCGAAGAGACCCAGTACTTC
cdr3_aa: CASSLGSEETQYF

d_call: NA
clone_size: many
v_call: TRBV6-1
j_call: TRBJ2-1
cdr3_nt: TGTGCCAGCCTTCCCGGGCTAGGGTTTCTGATTGGGCAGTTCTTC
cdr3_aa: CASLPGLGFLIGQFF

d_call: TRBD2
clone_size: many
v_call: TRBV7-6
j_call: TRBJ2-1
cdr3_nt: TGTGCCAGCAGCGCGACGCGGGAGCGGAAGCAGTTCTTC
cdr3_aa: CASSATRERKQFF

d_call: NA
clone_size: large
v_call: TRBV7-3
j_call: TRBJ2-3
cdr3_nt: TGTGCCAGCAGCCCGGGTCCTGCCACAGATACGCAGTATTTT
cdr3_aa: CASSPGPATDTQYF

d_call: NA
clone_size: NA
v_call: TRBV7-2
j_call: TRBJ2-1
cdr3_nt: TGTGCCAGCAGCTTAGGCGGGTTTTACAATGAGCAGTTCTTC
cdr3_aa: CASSLGGFYNEQFF

d_call: TRBD2
clone_size: many
v_call: TRBV27
j_call: TRBJ2-3
cdr3_nt: TGTGCCAGCAGTTTAGACGGGAGGGTAACAGATACGCAGTATTTT
cdr3_aa: CASSLDGRVTDTQYF

d_call: NA
clone_size: many
v_call: TRBV4-1
j_call: TRBJ2-4
cdr3_nt: TGCGCCAGCAGCCAAGTACCTATCTCAGCCAAAAACATTCAGTACTTC
cdr3_aa: CASSQVPISAKNIQYF

d_call: NA
clone_size: many
v_call: TRBV5-1
j_call: TRBJ1-1
cdr3_nt: TGCGCCAGCAGCTTAAGGGGTGTCACTGAAGCTTTCTTT
cdr3_aa: CASSLRGVTEAFF

d_call: TRBD2
clone_size: few
v_call: TRBV27
j_call: TRBJ2-1
cdr3_nt: TGTGCCACCGGGACTAGAGGGGGGGGTCGGTTCTTC
cdr3_aa: CATGTRGGGRFF

d_call: NA
clone_size: NA
v_call: TRBV5-6
j_call: TRBJ1-2
cdr3_nt: TGTGCCAGCAGCCTGGACCCCTATGGCTACACCTTC
cdr3_aa: CASSLDPYGYTF

d_call: NA
clone_size: many
v_call: TRBV13
j_call: TRBJ2-2
cdr3_nt: TGTGCCAGCCTCGGGAACACCGGGGAGCTGTTTTTT
cdr3_aa: CASLGNTGELFF

d_call: TRBD1
clone_size: many
v_call: TRBV20-1
j_call: TRBJ1-1
cdr3_nt: TGCAGTGCAACCCGGACAGGGAACACTGAAGCTTTCTTT
cdr3_aa: CSATRTGNTEAFF

d_call: NA
clone_size: many
v_call: TRBV18
j_call: TRBJ2-1
cdr3_nt: TGTGCCAGCTCAAACCTGGGGCCTGGGGATGAGCAGTTCTTC
cdr3_aa: CASSNLGPGDEQFF

d_call: TRBD2
clone_size: many
v_call: TRBV7-6
j_call: TRBJ2-5
cdr3_nt: TGTGCCAGCAACACGGGACTAGCGGTGGTAAAAGAGACCCAGTACTTC
cdr3_aa: CASNTGLAVVKETQYF

d_call: TRBD1
clone_size: few
v_call: TRBV5-1
j_call: TRBJ1-1
cdr3_nt: TGCGCCAGCAGCGGAGGGACAGTCACCGGAAGGGAGGAAGCTTTCTTT
cdr3_aa: CASSGGTVTGREEAFF

d_call: NA
clone_size: many
v_call: TRBV4-1
j_call: TRBJ1-1
cdr3_nt: TGCGCCAGCAGCCAAGAAGGTCTGCCGGGTGGGACTGAAGCTTTCTTT
cdr3_aa: CASSQEGLPGGTEAFF

d_call: NA
clone_size: many
v_call: TRBV5-1
j_call: TRBJ1-2
cdr3_nt: TGCGCCAGCAGAGCAGGGAGTGGCTACACCTTC
cdr3_aa: CASRAGSGYTF

d_call: TRBD1
clone_size: many
v_call: TRBV5-1
j_call: TRBJ2-7
cdr3_nt: TGCGCCAGCAGCCAAAACAGGGGATACGAGCAGTACTTC
cdr3_aa: CASSQNRGYEQYF

d_call: TRBD2
clone_size: many
v_call: TRBV7-9
j_call: TRBJ2-5
cdr3_nt: TGTGCCAGCAGCTCACTAGCGGGAGGCGAGACCCAGTACTTC
cdr3_aa: CASSSLAGGETQYF

d_call: TRBD1
clone_size: many
v_call: TRBV29-1
j_call: TRBJ1-5
cdr3_nt: TGCAGCGTGCGGGGACAGGGGGCTGGTCAGCCCCAGCATTTT
cdr3_aa: CSVRGQGAGQPQHF

d_call: NA
clone_size: many
v_call: TRBV7-6
j_call: TRBJ2-7
cdr3_nt: TGTGCCAGCAGCTTATCGGGTCTGGCGGGAAACTACGAGCAGTACTTC
cdr3_aa: CASSLSGLAGNYEQYF

d_call: TRBD2
clone_size: many
v_call: TRBV5-6
j_call: TRBJ2-7
cdr3_nt: TGTGCCAGCAGCGGGGGACTAGCGGGTCGCTTCTACGAGCAGTACTTC
cdr3_aa: CASSGGLAGRFYEQYF